This T cell receptor beta chain was retrieved from a study of CD8 T cells in Susac syndrome. The authors negatively isolated CD8+ and CD4+ T cells and FACS-enriched TEMRA cells. V lost 0 bases, J lost 5 bases, and 14 bases lay in between. The germline CDR1 and CDR2 sequences are SGDLS and YYNGEE. The CDR3 spans 15 residues. After extraction with the RNeasy kit, about 0.5 to 1 ug of the RNA was reverse transcribed using random hexamers. TCRdb recomputed calls from the immunoSEQ multiplex PCR reads with MiXCR, one row per CDR3 protein. The sample carries about 100,000 distinct CDR3 sequences, about 96% recorded once.

This TCR was recovered from a human donor with Susac syndrome. Material: CD8+ T cells from PBMCs. The V gene is TRBV9, the J gene TRBJ2-5; a weak D match, TRBD2 (5 bases). As DNA, the CDR3 is TGTGCCAGCAGCGTAGAAGCCCCTAGCTCGGAGACCCAGTACTTC. Its translation: CASSVEAPSSETQYF.